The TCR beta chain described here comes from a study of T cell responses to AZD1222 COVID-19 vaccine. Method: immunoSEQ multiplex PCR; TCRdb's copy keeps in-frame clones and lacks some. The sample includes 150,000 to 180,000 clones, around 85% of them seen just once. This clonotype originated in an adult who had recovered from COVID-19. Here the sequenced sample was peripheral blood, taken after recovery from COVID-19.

The chain's CDR3 is CASSQDLGQTYEQYF. The DNA for the CDR3 is TGCGCCAGCAGCCAAGATCTAGGGCAAACCTACGAGCAGTACTTC. This chain uses TRBV4-3 with TRBJ2-7; D is unresolved. CDR1 and CDR2 from the germline V gene are LGHNA and YSLEER. CDR3 length equals 15 residues. Trimming pared 0 bases from V and 2 bases from J, leaving 11 bases between.